The sample holds one count of the clone carrying this TCR beta chain. It was with a sample-barcoded 5' primer and a J-beta primer mix that a second PCR of about 7 to 12 cycles was run. Each CDR3 protein gets one entry after TCRdb re-called the 5' RACE reads with MiXCR. The sample contains roughly 1,500,000 distinct CDR3 sequences, approximately 42% of which appear only once. The sample is drawn from a study of blood T cells in healthy people across ages. Deletions cut 0 bases from V and 0 bases from J, with 12 bases between. Germline loops: CDR1 MNHEY, CDR2 SMNVEV (reference sequence). The CDR3 length is 18 residues.

The sequence was collected from a woman in her late teens or twenties in good health. Sequences were obtained from blood. This chain connects TRBV27 to TRBJ2-6, with D possibly TRBD1 on 5 matching bases. The CDR3 sequence is CASSLSNRQSSGANVLTF. The CDR3 region has the DNA TGTGCCAGCAGTTTATCGAATAGACAGAGCTCTGGGGCCAACGTCCTGACTTTC. Based on the CDR3 plus reference TRBV27 and TRBJ2-6, the full variable domain is EAQVTQNPRYLITVTGKKLTVTCSQNMNHEYMSWYRQDPGLGLRQIYYSMNVEVTDKGDVPEGYKVSRKEKRNFPLILESPSPNQTSLYFCASSLSNRQSSGANVLTFGAGSRLTVL.